This T cell receptor (beta chain) was profiled in a study of blood T cell repertoires in COVID-19. Study information: COVID-19 samples collected from the United States, Italy and Spain covered acute and convalescent phases. T cells, B-cell-depleted T cells, or PBMCs supplied cDNA or gDNA.

The V and J ends lost 6 bases and 2 bases respectively, with 9 bases between them. The CDR3 totals 13 residues. Original processing methods: It was from reference gene primer amplification that nucleated cell counts were estimated. Only in-frame clones appear in the TCRdb table, and some are missing; sequencing was by immunoSEQ multiplex PCR. Clonal size and the V and J genes are those of that table, whereas D and trimming came from the DNA. The data show 100,000 to 150,000 clones, 88% seen once. The source material was peripheral blood. The rearrangement links TRBV12-3 or TRBV12-4 to TRBJ2-3, with D uncertain. This TCR was sampled from a human donor in a cohort sampled during active COVID-19. CDR3 coding DNA: TGTGCCAGCAGGCCGCGGTCCACAGATACGCAGTATTTT. This translates into CASRPRSTDTQYF.